The sequence of this TCR beta chain was determined in a study of control samples from healthy donors and cancer patients. The method was immunoSEQ multiplex PCR; TCRdb's version includes in-frame clones alone and lacks a portion of them. This table has roughly 200,000 clones, 85% to 95% appearing once. The CDR3 consists of 14 residues. Germline lookup yields CDR1 MNHEY and CDR2 SMNVEV (reference sequence). The V segment lost 7 bases and the J segment 4 bases; nucleotides outside the gene matches: 9. The sequencing sample was made of blood. This TCR came from a man aged 18 to 29 in good health. The rearrangement joins TRBV27 to TRBJ2-5, with 7 bases that match TRBD1. The CDR3 sequence: CASNEGAEIETQYF. Written as DNA, the CDR3 is TGTGCCAGCAATGAGGGGGCGGAAATAGAGACCCAGTACTTC.